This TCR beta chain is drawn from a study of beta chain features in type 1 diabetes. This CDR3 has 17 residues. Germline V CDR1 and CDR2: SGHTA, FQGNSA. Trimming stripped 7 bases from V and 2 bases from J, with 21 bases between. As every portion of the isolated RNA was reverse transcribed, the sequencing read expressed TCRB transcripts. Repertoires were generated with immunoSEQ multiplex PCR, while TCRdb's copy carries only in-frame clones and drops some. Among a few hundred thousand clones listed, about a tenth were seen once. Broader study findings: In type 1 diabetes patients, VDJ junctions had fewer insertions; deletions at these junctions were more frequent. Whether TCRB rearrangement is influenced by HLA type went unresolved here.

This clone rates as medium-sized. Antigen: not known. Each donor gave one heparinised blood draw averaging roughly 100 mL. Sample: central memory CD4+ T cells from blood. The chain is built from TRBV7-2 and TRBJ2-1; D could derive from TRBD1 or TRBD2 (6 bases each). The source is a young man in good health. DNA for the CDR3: TGTGCCAGCACCTCGAGGGGGGCTAGCGCCACCTACAATGAGCAGTTCTTC. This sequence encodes CASTSRGASATYNEQFF. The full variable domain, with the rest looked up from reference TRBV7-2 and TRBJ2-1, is GAGVSQSPSNKVTEKGKDVELRCDPISGHTALYWYRQSLGQGLEFLIYFQGNSAPDKSGLPSDRFSAERTGGSVSTLTIQRTQQEDSAVYLCASTSRGASATYNEQFFGPGTRLTVL.